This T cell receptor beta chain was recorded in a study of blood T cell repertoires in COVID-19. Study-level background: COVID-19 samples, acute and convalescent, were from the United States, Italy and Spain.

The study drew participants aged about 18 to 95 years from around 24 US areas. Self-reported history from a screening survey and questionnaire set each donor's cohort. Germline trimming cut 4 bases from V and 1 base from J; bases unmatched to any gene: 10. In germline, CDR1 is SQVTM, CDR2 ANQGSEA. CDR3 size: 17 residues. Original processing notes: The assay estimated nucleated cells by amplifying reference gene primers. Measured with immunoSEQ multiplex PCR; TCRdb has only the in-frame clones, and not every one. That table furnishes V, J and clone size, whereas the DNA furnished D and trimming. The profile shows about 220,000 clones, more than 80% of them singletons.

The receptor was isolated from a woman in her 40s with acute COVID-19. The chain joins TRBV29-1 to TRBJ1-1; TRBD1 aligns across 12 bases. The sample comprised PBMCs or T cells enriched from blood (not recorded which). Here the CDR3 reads CSVATWGQGAGNTEAFF. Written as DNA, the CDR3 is TGCAGCGTTGCCACTTGGGGACAGGGGGCAGGGAACACTGAAGCTTTCTTT. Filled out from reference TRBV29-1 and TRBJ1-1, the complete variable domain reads SAVISQKPSRDICQRGTSLTIQCQVDSQVTMMFWYRQQPGQSLTLIATANQGSEATYESGFVIDKFPISRPNLTFSTLTVSNMSPEDSSIYLCSVATWGQGAGNTEAFFGQGTRLTVV.